This T cell receptor (beta chain) came from a study of T-cell reconstitution after alpha-beta-depleted transplantation in children. CDR3 length: 13 amino acids. The V gene lost 4 bases and the J gene lost 4 bases, with 11 bases spanning the gap. Germline assignment: CDR1 MNHEY and CDR2 SVGEGT. TCRbeta library preparation incorporated unique molecular identifiers. Via MiXCR, TCRdb re-called the PCR reads, giving one row per CDR3 protein. This sample carries about 140,000 distinct CDR3 sequences, roughly 9% of them seen once, and the ten largest clones take around 18%. This rearrangement joins TRBV6-2 or TRBV6-3 to TRBJ2-7; TRBD1 might be the D (5 bases). The receptor's source is a female patient between 2 and 10 years old who had a stem cell transplant for congenital amegakaryocytic thrombocytopenia, so the T cells may come from the graft donor. The starting material was PBMCs, mostly from graft donor cells, obtained 180 days after TCRalphabeta/CD19-depleted stem cell transplant. The CDR3 sequence is CASSWGSGYEQYF. The DNA of the CDR3 is TGTGCCAGCAGTTGGGGCTCCGGATACGAGCAGTACTTC.